This TCR beta chain appears in the sequencing data of a study of response to subunit inactivated influenza vaccine. This clonotype showed up just a few times. Germline V gives CDR1 MGHRA, CDR2 YSYEKL. This CDR3 has 14 residues. V was pared by 2 bases and J by 5 bases, with 6 bases of the junction left unmatched. TCRdb re-called the RT-PCR reads through MiXCR, storing one row per CDR3 protein. This sample has a few hundred thousand distinct CDR3 sequences, with around 15% found just once. Sequencing used PBMCs from blood, obtained 11 to 12 days after vaccination. This chain connects TRBV4-1 to TRBJ2-7; TRBD1 aligns across 7 bases. This receptor was taken from a man aged 50 to 60 who received an inactivated influenza vaccine. CDR3 loop: CASSQPRQGNEQYF. CDR3 nucleotide sequence: TGCGCCAGCAGCCAACCCAGACAGGGCAACGAGCAGTACTTC.